This T cell receptor (beta chain) was identified in a study of blood T cell repertoires in COVID-19. As for the study in general: PBMCs, B-cell-depleted T cells, or T cells were the source of the cDNA or gDNA that made up the material.

Data came from immunoSEQ multiplex PCR; TCRdb stores just in-frame clones and leaves some out. This table holds 85,000 to 95,000 clones, about two thirds found once. The CDR3 spans 13 residues. Germline-derived CDR1 and CDR2 are SGDLS and YYNGEE. V lost 0 bases and J 0 bases, leaving 3 bases between the germline ends. This clone was counted a few times. The sample comprised peripheral blood. The rearrangement joins TRBV9 to TRBJ1-1; D gene uncertain. The TCR was taken from a woman aged 80 or older with acute or convalescent COVID-19. CDR3 in amino acids: CASSVAVNTEAFF. The CDR3 DNA sequence: TGTGCCAGCAGCGTAGCGGTGAACACTGAAGCTTTCTTT.